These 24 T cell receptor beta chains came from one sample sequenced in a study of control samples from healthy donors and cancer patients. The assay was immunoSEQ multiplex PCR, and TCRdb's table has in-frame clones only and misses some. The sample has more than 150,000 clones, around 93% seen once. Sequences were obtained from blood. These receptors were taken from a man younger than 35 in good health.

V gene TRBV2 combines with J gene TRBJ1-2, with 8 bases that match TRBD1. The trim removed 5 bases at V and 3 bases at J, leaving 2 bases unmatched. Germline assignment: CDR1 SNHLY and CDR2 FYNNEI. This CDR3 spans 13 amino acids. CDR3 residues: CASSLGQDYGYTF. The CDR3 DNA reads TGTGCCAGCAGTCTGGGACAGGACTATGGCTACACCTTC.

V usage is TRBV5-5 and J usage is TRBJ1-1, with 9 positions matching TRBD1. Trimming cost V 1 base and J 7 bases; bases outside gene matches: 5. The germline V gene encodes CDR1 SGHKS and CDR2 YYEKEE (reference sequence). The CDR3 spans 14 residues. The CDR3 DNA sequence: TGTGCCAGCAGCTTGCGACCGGGACAGGGTGAAGCTTTCTTT. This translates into CASSLRPGQGEAFF.

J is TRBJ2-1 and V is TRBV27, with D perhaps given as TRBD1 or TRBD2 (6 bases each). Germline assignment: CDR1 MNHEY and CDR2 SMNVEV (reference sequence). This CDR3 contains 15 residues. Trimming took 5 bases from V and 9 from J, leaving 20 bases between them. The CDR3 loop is CASSQSGAQFSEQFF. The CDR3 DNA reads TGTGCCAGCAGTCAATCGGGGGCTCAGTTCAGTGAGCAGTTCTTC.

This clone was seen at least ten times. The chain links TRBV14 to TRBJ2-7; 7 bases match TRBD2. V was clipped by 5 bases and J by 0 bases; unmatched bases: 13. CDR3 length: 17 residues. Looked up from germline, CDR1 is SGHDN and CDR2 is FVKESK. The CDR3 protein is CASSGDRWGGGSYEQYF. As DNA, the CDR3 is TGTGCCAGCAGCGGAGATCGATGGGGCGGGGGCTCCTACGAGCAGTACTTC.

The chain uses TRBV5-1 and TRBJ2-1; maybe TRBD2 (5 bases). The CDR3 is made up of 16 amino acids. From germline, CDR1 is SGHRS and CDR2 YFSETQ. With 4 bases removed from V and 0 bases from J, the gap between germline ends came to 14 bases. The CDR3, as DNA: TGCGCCAGCAGCCGGCTCGGGGTTAGCTCCTACAATGAGCAGTTCTTC. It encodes CASSRLGVSSYNEQFF.

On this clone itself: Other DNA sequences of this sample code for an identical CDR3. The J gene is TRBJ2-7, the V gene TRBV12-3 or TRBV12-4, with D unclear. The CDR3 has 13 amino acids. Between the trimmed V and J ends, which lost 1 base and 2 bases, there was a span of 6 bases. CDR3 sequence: CASSLEQPYEQYF. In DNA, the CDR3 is TGTGCCAGCAGTTTAGAACAACCCTACGAGCAGTACTTC.

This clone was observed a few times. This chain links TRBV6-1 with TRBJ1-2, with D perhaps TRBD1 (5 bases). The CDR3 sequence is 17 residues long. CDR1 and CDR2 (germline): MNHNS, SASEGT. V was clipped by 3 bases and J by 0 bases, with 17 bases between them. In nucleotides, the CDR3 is TGTGCCAGCAGTGACGGGGCCTACCGAGCCCCTAACTATGGCTACACCTTC. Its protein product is CASSDGAYRAPNYGYTF.

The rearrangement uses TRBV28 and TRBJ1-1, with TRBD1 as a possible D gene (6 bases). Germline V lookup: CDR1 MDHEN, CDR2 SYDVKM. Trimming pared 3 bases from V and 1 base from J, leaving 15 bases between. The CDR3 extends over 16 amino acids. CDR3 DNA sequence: TGTGCCAGCAGTTTGTTTAGGGGGGATTCGAACACTGAAGCTTTCTTT. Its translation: CASSLFRGDSNTEAFF.

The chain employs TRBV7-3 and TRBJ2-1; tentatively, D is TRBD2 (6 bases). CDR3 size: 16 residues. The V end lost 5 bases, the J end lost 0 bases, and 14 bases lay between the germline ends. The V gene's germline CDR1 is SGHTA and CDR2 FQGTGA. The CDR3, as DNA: TGTGCCAGCAGCGCCTGGGGAGGCGGCTCCTACAATGAGCAGTTCTTC. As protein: CASSAWGGGSYNEQFF.

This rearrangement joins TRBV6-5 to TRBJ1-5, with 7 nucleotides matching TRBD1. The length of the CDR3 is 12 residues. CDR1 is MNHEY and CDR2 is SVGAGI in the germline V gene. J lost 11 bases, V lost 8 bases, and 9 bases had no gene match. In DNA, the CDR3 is TGTGCCAGCGGAGGACAGGTTGGGACCCAGCATTTT. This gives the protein CASGGQVGTQHF.

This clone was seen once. The CDR3: CASSPGRQDTQYF. The DNA of the CDR3 is TGTGCCAGCAGCCCGGGACGTCAAGATACGCAGTATTTT. V gene TRBV3-1 (or the pseudogene TRBV3-2) combines with J gene TRBJ2-3; D tentatively fits TRBD1 or TRBD2 (5 bases each). This CDR3 spans 13 amino acids. Germline V lookup: CDR1 LGHDT, CDR2 YNNKEL (reference sequence). Trimming left V 4 bases short and J 5 bases short, with 10 bases between.

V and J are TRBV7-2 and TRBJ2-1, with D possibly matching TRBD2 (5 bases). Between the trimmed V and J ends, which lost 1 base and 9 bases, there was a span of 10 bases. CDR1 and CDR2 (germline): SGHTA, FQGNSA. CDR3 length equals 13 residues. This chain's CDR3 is CASSLVKAGEQFF. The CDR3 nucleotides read TGTGCCAGCAGCTTAGTAAAGGCGGGTGAGCAGTTCTTC.

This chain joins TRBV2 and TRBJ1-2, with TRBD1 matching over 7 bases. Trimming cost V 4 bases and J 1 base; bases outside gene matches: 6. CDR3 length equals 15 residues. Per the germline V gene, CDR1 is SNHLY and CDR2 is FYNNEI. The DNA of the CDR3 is TGTGCCAGCAGTGCAACAGGGGAAGTTAACTATGGCTACACCTTC. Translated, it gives CASSATGEVNYGYTF.

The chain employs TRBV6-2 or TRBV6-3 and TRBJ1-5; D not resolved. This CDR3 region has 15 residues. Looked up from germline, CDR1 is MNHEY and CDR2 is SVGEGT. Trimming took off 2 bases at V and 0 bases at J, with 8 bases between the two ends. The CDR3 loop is CASSYGRYSNQPQHF. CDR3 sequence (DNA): TGTGCCAGCAGTTACGGGCGGTATAGCAATCAGCCCCAGCATTTT.

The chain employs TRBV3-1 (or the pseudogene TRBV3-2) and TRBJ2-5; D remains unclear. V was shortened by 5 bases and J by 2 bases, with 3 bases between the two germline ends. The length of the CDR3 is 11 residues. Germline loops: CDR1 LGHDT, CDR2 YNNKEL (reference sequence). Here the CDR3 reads CASSTQETQYF. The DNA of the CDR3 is TGTGCCAGCAGCACTCAAGAGACCCAGTACTTC.

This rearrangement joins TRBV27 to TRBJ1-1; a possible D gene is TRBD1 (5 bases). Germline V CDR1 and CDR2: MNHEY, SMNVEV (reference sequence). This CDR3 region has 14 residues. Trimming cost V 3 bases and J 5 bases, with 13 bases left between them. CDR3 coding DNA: TGTGCCAGCAGTTTGCGGGGGAATCGGACTGAAGCTTTCTTT. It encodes CASSLRGNRTEAFF.

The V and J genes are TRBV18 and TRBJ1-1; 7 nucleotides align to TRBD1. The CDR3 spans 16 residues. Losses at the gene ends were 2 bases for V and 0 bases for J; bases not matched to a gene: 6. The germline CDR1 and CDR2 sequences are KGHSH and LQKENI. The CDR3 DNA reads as TGTGCCAGCTCACCAGATACGGGACAGCTGAACACTGAAGCTTTCTTT. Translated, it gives CASSPDTGQLNTEAFF.

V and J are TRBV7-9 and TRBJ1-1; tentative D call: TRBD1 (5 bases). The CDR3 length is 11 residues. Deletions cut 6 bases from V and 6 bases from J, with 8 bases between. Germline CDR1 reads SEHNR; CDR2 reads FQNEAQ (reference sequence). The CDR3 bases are TGTGCCAGCAGGAGGGGCGCTGAAGCTTTCTTT. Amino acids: CASRRGAEAFF.

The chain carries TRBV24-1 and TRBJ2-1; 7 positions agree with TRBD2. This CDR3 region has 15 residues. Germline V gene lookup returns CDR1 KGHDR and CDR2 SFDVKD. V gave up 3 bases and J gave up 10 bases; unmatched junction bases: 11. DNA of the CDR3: TGTGCCACCAGTGATCCGGGGGGTACTTCAGAGGAGCAGTTCTTC. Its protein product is CATSDPGGTSEEQFF.

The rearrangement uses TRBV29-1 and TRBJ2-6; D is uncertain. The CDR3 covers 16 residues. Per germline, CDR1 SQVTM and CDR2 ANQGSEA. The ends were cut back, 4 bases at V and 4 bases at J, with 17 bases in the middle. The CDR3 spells CSVGVHAASGANVLTF. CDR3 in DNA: TGCAGCGTTGGAGTCCATGCGGCGTCCGGGGCCAACGTCCTGACTTTC.

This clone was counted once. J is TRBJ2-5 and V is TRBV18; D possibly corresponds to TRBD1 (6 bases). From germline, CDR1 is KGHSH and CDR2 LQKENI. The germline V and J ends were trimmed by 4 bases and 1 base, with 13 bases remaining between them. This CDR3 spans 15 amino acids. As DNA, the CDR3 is TGTGCCAGCTCACGTTATTCGGACAGCCAAGAGACCCAGTACTTC. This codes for CASSRYSDSQETQYF.

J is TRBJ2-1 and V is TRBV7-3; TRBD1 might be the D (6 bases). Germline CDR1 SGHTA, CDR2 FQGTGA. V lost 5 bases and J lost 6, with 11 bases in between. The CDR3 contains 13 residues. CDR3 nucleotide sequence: TGTGCCAGCAGCCGAAAAGGGGGCAATGAGCAGTTCTTC. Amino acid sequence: CASSRKGGNEQFF.

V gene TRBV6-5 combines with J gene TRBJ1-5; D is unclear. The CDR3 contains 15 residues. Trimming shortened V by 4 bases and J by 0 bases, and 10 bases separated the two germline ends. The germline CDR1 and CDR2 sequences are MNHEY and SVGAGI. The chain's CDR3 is CASSSGHGSNQPQHF. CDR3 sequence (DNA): TGTGCCAGCAGTTCTGGGCACGGTAGCAATCAGCCCCAGCATTTT.

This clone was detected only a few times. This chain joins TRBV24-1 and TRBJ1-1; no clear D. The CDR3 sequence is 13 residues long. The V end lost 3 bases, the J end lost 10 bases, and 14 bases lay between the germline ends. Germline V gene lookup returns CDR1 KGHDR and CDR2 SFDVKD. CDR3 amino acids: CATSDADRPAAFF. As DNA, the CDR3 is TGTGCCACCAGTGATGCGGACCGACCCGCAGCTTTCTTT.